A single sample is the source of the 20 T cell receptor beta chains below, sequenced in a study of T-cell reconstitution after alpha-beta-depleted transplantation in children. A library of TCRbeta sequences, prepared with unique molecular identifiers, was generated. TCRdb processed the PCR reads anew with MiXCR; each CDR3 protein has one entry. Altogether around 380,000 distinct CDR3 sequences are present, roughly a tenth being singletons, with the ten largest covering 4.5% to 6.5%. The sample was PBMCs from the stem cell graft donor, taken from the stem cell graft. The origin of the receptors is a human donor who donated a stem cell graft to a child with acute myeloid leukemia.

The chain has TRBV13 and TRBJ2-1; 13 bases align to TRBD2. CDR1 PRHDT and CDR2 FYEKMQ come from the germline V gene (reference sequence). V lost 1 base, J lost 3 bases, and 6 bases stayed unmatched. The CDR3 runs 18 residues. For the CDR3, the DNA is TGTGCCAGCAGCTTAGTTACCGGACTAGCGGGGGACTACAATGAGCAGTTCTTC. Translated, it gives CASSLVTGLAGDYNEQFF.

The V and J genes are TRBV5-6 and TRBJ1-1; 10 bases map to TRBD1. The CDR3 has 15 amino acids. Germline V gives CDR1 SGHDT, CDR2 YYEEEE. V gave up 4 bases and J gave up 2 bases; unmatched junction bases: 5. In DNA, the CDR3 is TGTGCCAGCAGCCCAAGACAGGGGGCTAACACTGAAGCTTTCTTT. Encoded protein: CASSPRQGANTEAFF.

The rearrangement uses TRBV6-5 and TRBJ2-6; a weak D match, TRBD2 (5 bases). The CDR3 consists of 16 residues. Per the germline V gene, CDR1 is MNHEY and CDR2 is SVGAGI. V was shortened by 1 base and J by 3 bases, with 10 bases between the two germline ends. The CDR3 here is CASSYWSGVGANVLTF. In nucleotides, the CDR3 is TGTGCCAGCAGTTACTGGTCCGGGGTTGGGGCCAACGTCCTGACTTTC.

This chain connects TRBV20-1 to TRBJ1-5, with D maybe TRBD1 (5 bases). Trimming removed 1 base at V and 16 bases at J, with 17 bases between. Germline V gives CDR1 DFQATT, CDR2 SNEGSKA (reference sequence). The CDR3 sequence is 12 residues long. CDR3 bases: TGCAGTGCTAGAGGGTTGCAGGGTAGTTATCATTTT. Translation: CSARGLQGSYHF.

The rearrangement uses TRBV20-1 and TRBJ2-2; perhaps TRBD2 as D (6 bases). Per the germline V gene, CDR1 is DFQATT and CDR2 is SNEGSKA (reference sequence). V was pared by 5 bases and J by 2 bases, with 15 bases between. This CDR3 is 15 amino acids long. CDR3 in DNA: TGCAGTGCTCTCTCCCCGGGACTTAACACCGGGGAGCTGTTTTTT. It is translated as CSALSPGLNTGELFF.

A few counts support this clonotype. The CDR3 region has the DNA TGTGCCAGCAGGACTAGCGGGGGATTGGGCAATGAGCAGTTCTTC. Amino acid sequence: CASRTSGGLGNEQFF. J is TRBJ2-1 and V is TRBV12-3 or TRBV12-4; 12 positions match TRBD2. V was clipped by 6 bases and J by 6 bases; unmatched bases: 6. CDR3 length equals 15 residues.

This clonotype was seen repeatedly, ten times or more. The rearrangement uses TRBV7-2 and TRBJ2-3; 13 positions agree with TRBD2. Germline V gene sequence: CDR1 SGHTA, CDR2 FQGNSA. V shed 8 bases, J shed 0 bases, and the junction held 2 bases outside the gene matches. There are 15 residues in the CDR3. The CDR3: CASRLAGGSTDTQYF. The CDR3 DNA sequence: TGTGCCAGCCGACTAGCGGGGGGTAGCACAGATACGCAGTATTTT.

In DNA form, the CDR3 reads TGTGCCAGCAGTTACTCTTTTAGCGGGTACCCCTACGAGCAGTACTTC. Protein product: CASSYSFSGYPYEQYF. The chain couples TRBV6-5 to TRBJ2-7; 7 nucleotides line up with TRBD2. The germline V gene has CDR1 MNHEY and CDR2 SVGAGI. This CDR3 spans 16 amino acids. Trimming removed 0 bases from V and 2 bases from J; junction bases left unmatched: 7.

As to this clonotype: This may come from a read error, since a much larger clone is one base off. J is TRBJ2-3 and V is TRBV10-3; D may match TRBD1 or TRBD2 (5 bases each). V was shortened by 3 bases and J by 2 bases, with 15 bases between the two germline ends. The CDR3 is 16 amino acids. CDR1 ENHRY and CDR2 SYGVKD come from the germline V gene. This chain's CDR3 is CAISDPGRLNTDTQYF. The CDR3 DNA sequence: TGTGCCATCAGTGACCCGGGACGACTCAACACAGATACGCAGTATTTT.

Only a few counts were recorded for this clonotype. The V and J genes are TRBV5-1 and TRBJ2-3, with 9 nucleotides matching TRBD2. V shed 6 bases, J shed 2 bases, and the junction held 7 bases outside the gene matches. CDR1 and CDR2 (germline): SGHRS, YFSETQ. CDR3 length: 15 residues. The CDR3 bases are TGCGCCAGCACCTTAGCGGGAGTCGTCACAGATACGCAGTATTTT. Translating it yields CASTLAGVVTDTQYF. The full variable domain, rest sourced from reference TRBV5-1 and TRBJ2-3, is KAGVTQTPRYLIKTRGQQVTLSCSPISGHRSVSWYQQTPGQGLQFLFEYFSETQRNKGNFPGRFSGRQFSNSRSEMNVSTLELGDSALYLCASTLAGVVTDTQYFGPGTRLTVL.

This clonotype was seen a handful of times. The chain uses TRBV20-1 and TRBJ2-5; no clear D gene. CDR3 size: 13 residues. The V gene's germline CDR1 is DFQATT and CDR2 SNEGSKA (reference sequence). The V end lost 6 bases, the J end lost 4 bases, and 15 bases lay between the germline ends. The CDR3 coding sequence is TGCAGTGCATCGGACCCGGTAGGAGAGACCCAGTACTTC. Its translation: CSASDPVGETQYF.

Remarks on this clonotype: One junction end does not reproduce the germline sequence, and a read error may be involved. The chain carries TRBV3-1 and TRBJ2-4; a weak D match, TRBD1 (7 bases). The CDR3 extends over 21 amino acids. CDR1 LGHDT and CDR2 YNNKEL come from the germline V gene (reference sequence). The CDR3 nucleotides are TGTGCCAGCAGCCAAGGTAGACGGACAGGCCCTTGGAGGGTAGCCAAAAACAATCAGTACTTC. Translation: CASSQGRRTGPWRVAKNNQYF.

In this sample, this clonotype turned up many times. V usage is TRBV20-1 and J usage is TRBJ2-1; 10 nucleotides agree with TRBD2. The ends lost 3 bases at V and 3 bases at J; junction bases unmatched: 2. This CDR3 spans 14 amino acids. Germline lookup yields CDR1 DFQATT and CDR2 SNEGSKA (reference sequence). The CDR3 nucleotides are TGCAGTGCTAGTTGGACTAGCGGCTACAATGAGCAGTTCTTC. Encoded protein: CSASWTSGYNEQFF.

The chain carries TRBV5-5 and TRBJ2-1; 7 bases are a match to TRBD1. The J segment lost 0 bases and the V segment lost 7 bases, leaving 4 bases of the junction unmatched. This CDR3 is built from 14 residues. In germline, CDR1 is SGHKS, CDR2 YYEKEE (reference sequence). CDR3 coding DNA: TGTGCCAGCTTTCGACAGGGCTCCTACAATGAGCAGTTCTTC. This codes for CASFRQGSYNEQFF. The full variable domain, rest sourced from reference TRBV5-5 and TRBJ2-1, is DAGVTQSPTHLIKTRGQQVTLRCSPISGHKSVSWYQQVLGQGPQFIFQYYEKEERGRGNFPDRFSARQFPNYSSELNVNALLLGDSALYLCASFRQGSYNEQFFGPGTRLTVL.

This clonotype was counted only a few times. Written as DNA, the CDR3 is TGTGCCAGCAGCTTCGCCTTAAGAGCCACAGATACGCAGTATTTT. It specifies CASSFALRATDTQYF. This rearrangement joins TRBV7-2 to TRBJ2-3; D not resolved. CDR3 length: 15 residues. The germline CDR1 and CDR2 sequences are SGHTA and FQGNSA. V lost 3 bases and J lost 2, with 12 bases in between.

A few counts support this clonotype. The chain carries TRBV29-1 and TRBJ2-7; 7 bases fit TRBD1. The CDR3 contains 13 residues. Germline V gene data show CDR1 as SQVTM and CDR2 as ANQGSEA. Trimming removed 7 bases from V and 1 base from J; junction bases left unmatched: 7. This CDR3 reads CSASPTGSYEQYF. The CDR3 nucleotides are TGCAGCGCCTCACCGACAGGGTCCTACGAGCAGTACTTC.

This clonotype turned up a few times. The V gene is TRBV27, the J gene TRBJ2-3, with 9 bases lining up with TRBD1. The CDR3 extends over 15 amino acids. Per the germline V gene, CDR1 is MNHEY and CDR2 is SMNVEV (reference sequence). The ends lost 10 bases at V and 7 bases at J; junction bases unmatched: 15. The CDR3 loop reads CATSLQGARTYTQYF. Written as DNA, the CDR3 is TGTGCCACCTCCCTACAGGGGGCTCGCACGTATACGCAGTATTTT.

In its sample, this clonotype was seen a few times. The rearrangement links TRBV7-2 to TRBJ2-1, with a tentative D call TRBD2 (5 bases). The length of the CDR3 is 16 residues. In germline, CDR1 is SGHTA, CDR2 FQGNSA. Trimming left V 5 bases short and J 0 bases short, with 14 bases between. The CDR3 region has the DNA TGTGCCAGCAGCCCCGGACTGAGGAGCTCCTACAATGAGCAGTTCTTC. Translation gives CASSPGLRSSYNEQFF.

This clonotype was counted a few times. The J gene is TRBJ1-1, the V gene TRBV10-3; tentative D call: TRBD1 (5 bases). Germline V gene data show CDR1 as ENHRY and CDR2 as SYGVKD. The CDR3 extends over 13 amino acids. V lost 6 bases to trimming and J lost 2 bases, with 10 bases between them. DNA of the CDR3: TGTGCCATCAGGAGGGGAGGAAACACTGAAGCTTTCTTT. Amino acids: CAIRRGGNTEAFF.

Worth noting for this clonotype: Given a much more abundant clone one base away, this may be a read error. The J gene is TRBJ2-1, the V gene TRBV5-1; 7 bases line up with TRBD2. The trim removed 4 bases at V and 6 bases at J, leaving 10 bases unmatched. This CDR3 region has 15 residues. Germline V gives CDR1 SGHRS, CDR2 YFSETQ. CDR3 region: CASSLGTTGLNEQFF. In DNA form, the CDR3 reads TGCGCCAGCAGCCTCGGGACTACCGGTCTCAATGAGCAGTTCTTC.